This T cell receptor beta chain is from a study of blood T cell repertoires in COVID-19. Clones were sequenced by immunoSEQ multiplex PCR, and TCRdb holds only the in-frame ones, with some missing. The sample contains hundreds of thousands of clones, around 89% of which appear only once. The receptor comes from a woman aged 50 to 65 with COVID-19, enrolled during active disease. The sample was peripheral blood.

DNA for the CDR3: TGCAGCGTTGGGACCGGGACAGGGTCTCGCGGTCTGAACACTGAAGCTTTCTTT. Its protein is CSVGTGTGSRGLNTEAFF. This chain connects TRBV29-1 to TRBJ1-1; 9 bases are a match to TRBD1. The germline CDR1 and CDR2 sequences are SQVTM and ANQGSEA. CDR3 size: 18 residues. V shed 4 bases and J 0 bases; nucleotides not matched to a gene: 15.